This T cell receptor beta chain was sequenced for a study of metastatic and nonmetastatic thyroid tumors. Across the whole study: Thyroid patients, malignant and benign, had repertoires compared across blood and tumor or nodule tissue. The study, taken as a whole, reports: According to reports, the diversity of TCR beta was significantly higher in malignant thyroid tumors than in benign nodules, and this held in both blood and tumor samples.

This clone has only a few counts. Its antigen is unknown. The V gene's germline CDR1 is MNHNS and CDR2 SASEGT. There are 14 residues in the CDR3. The V and J ends lost 5 bases and 1 base respectively, with 8 bases between them. Each patient came to thyroid surgery without any prior treatment (of any kind). Study processing details: For papillary thyroid cancer, a distant-metastasis classifier was constructed from CDR3 differences observed across clinicopathological groups. TCRdb ran MiXCR on the PCR reads. The V and J calls here are based on TCRdb, not the publication. The table lists fewer than 9,000 clones, approximately 40% of them singletons.

The sequencing sample was made of tumor tissue. The sequence was obtained from a female donor with papillary thyroid cancer or a benign thyroid nodule (not recorded which). Some clones in this sample may be carry-over from other donors' samples. The rearrangement uses TRBV6-1 and TRBJ2-2; D not resolved. The CDR3 loop reads CASSRLKNTGELFF. CDR3 DNA sequence: TGTGCCAGCAGTCGCCTCAAGAACACCGGGGAGCTGTTTTTT.